A selection of T cell receptor beta chains follows, all from one sample in a study of blood T cell repertoires in COVID-19. The data were produced by immunoSEQ multiplex PCR, yet TCRdb's version contains in-frame clones alone and is incomplete. The sample lists under 250,000 clones, 75% to 90% seen once, with roughly 2.5% in the top ten. Sequencing was done on a sample of peripheral blood. The origin of the receptors is a young man with COVID-19, enrolled during active disease. Each CDR3 is given with its conserved first and last residue. The D gene is left open where the match is weak. Clone size, where shown, is once, few, many, or a class for clones that have expanded.

D gene | clone size | J gene | V gene | CDR3 DNA | CDR3 protein
. | . | TRBJ1-2 | TRBV6-2/TRBV6-3 | TGTGCCAGCAGTTATCTCGTCTCTAACTATGGCTACACCTTC | CASSYLVSNYGYTF
TRBD1 | . | TRBJ1-1 | TRBV6-6 | TGTGCCAGCAGTTACAAGGGGACAGGGTTCACTGAAGCTTTCTTT | CASSYKGTGFTEAFF
TRBD1 | once | TRBJ1-6 | TRBV15 | TGTGCCACCAGAATACCATCCCGGGACAGGTCTTCTTCCTATAATTCACCCCTCCACTTT | CATRIPSRDRSSSYNSPLHF
. | . | TRBJ1-1 | TRBV19 | TGTGCCAGCGACCGGGGCACTGAAGCTTTCTTT | CASDRGTEAFF
. | . | TRBJ1-2 | TRBV20-1 | TGCAGTGCTAGTTTCCAGACTCGGTATGGCTACACCTTC | CSASFQTRYGYTF
. | . | TRBJ1-2 | TRBV21-1 | TGTGCCAGCAGCAATACGGACCCAGGGGTGGGCGGCTACACCTTC | CASSNTDPGVGGYTF
. | . | TRBJ2-7 | TRBV4-1 | TGCGCCAGCAGCCAAGAACCCCTAGCCCACCGGCTGTACTTC | CASSQEPLAHRLYF
. | . | TRBJ2-5 | TRBV27 | TGTGCCAGCAGGACAAGGGGATTCGGAGAGACCCAGTACTTC | CASRTRGFGETQYF
. | . | TRBJ2-1 | TRBV6-2/TRBV6-3 | TGTGCCAGCAGTTTACGGGCCTACAATGAGCAGTTCTTC | CASSLRAYNEQFF
. | . | TRBJ1-2 | TRBV29-1 | TGCAGCGTTGAACAGGGTGAGAACTATGGCTACACCTTC | CSVEQGENYGYTF
. | . | TRBJ1-2 | TRBV11-2 | TGTGCCAGCAGCTTAGGAGGTGCGGGGATTTACTATGGCTACACCTTC | CASSLGGAGIYYGYTF
TRBD2 | . | TRBJ2-1 | TRBV5-4 | TGTGCCAGCAGCTTACGACTAGCGCGGGCGAATGAGCAGTTCTTC | CASSLRLARANEQFF
TRBD1 | . | TRBJ1-2 | TRBV27 | TGTGCCAGCAGTTCGGACAGGGATTATGGCTACACCTTC | CASSSDRDYGYTF
. | . | TRBJ2-2 | TRBV24-1 | TGTGCCACCAGTGAAGGGACAAGGGATTCCGGGGAGCTGTTTTTT | CATSEGTRDSGELFF
. | . | TRBJ1-5 | TRBV10-3 | TGTGCCATCGGGCAGGGGACCCCCCCCGATCAGCCCCAGCATTTT | CAIGQGTPPDQPQHF
TRBD1 | . | TRBJ1-4 | TRBV2 | TGTGCCAGCAGCTCCGGGACAGGGGAAGAAAAACTGTTTTTT | CASSSGTGEEKLFF
. | . | TRBJ1-1 | TRBV19 | TGTGCCAGTAGGGAGGGAATGGACACTGAAGCTTTCTTT | CASREGMDTEAFF
. | . | TRBJ1-2 | TRBV30 | TGTGCCTGGAGCTCCGGTAACTATGGCTACACCTTC | CAWSSGNYGYTF
TRBD1 | . | TRBJ2-2 | TRBV24-1 | TGTGCCACCAGCCCCTCCGGGACAGGGGGCGGCGGGGAGCTGTTTTTT | CATSPSGTGGGGELFF
TRBD1 | . | TRBJ2-7 | TRBV18 | TGTGCCAGCTCACTCACAGGGGACTCCTACGAGCAGTACTTC | CASSLTGDSYEQYF
. | . | TRBJ1-6 | TRBV30 | TGTGCCTGGAGTGCCACAACCCTCCACTTT | CAWSATTLHF
. | . | TRBJ1-5 | TRBV2 | TGTGCCAGCAGTGAGACGACTGTAGGTCAGCCCCAGCATTTT | CASSETTVGQPQHF
TRBD1 | once | TRBJ2-2 | TRBV5-1 | TGCGCCAGCGGTCCCGGGACAGGGATCGGGGAGCTGTTTTTT | CASGPGTGIGELFF
TRBD1 | . | TRBJ1-1 | TRBV10-3 | TGTGCCATCAGCAAACAACAGGGGATGAACACTGAAGCTTTCTTT | CAISKQQGMNTEAFF
TRBD1 | . | TRBJ1-2 | TRBV28 | TGTGCCAGCAGTTTTAACAGGGGCCTTGGCTACACCTTC | CASSFNRGLGYTF
. | . | TRBJ2-7 | TRBV19 | TGTGCCAGTTCGGACAGTTCCTACGAGCAGTACTTC | CASSDSSYEQYF
. | . | TRBJ1-1 | TRBV19 | TGTGCCAGTAGTATAGGCGGCGGAGGGAACACTGAAGCTTTCTTT | CASSIGGGGNTEAFF
. | . | TRBJ1-5 | TRBV2 | TGTGCCAGCAAGGGGTACAGCAATCAGCCCCAGCATTTT | CASKGYSNQPQHF
. | . | TRBJ2-3 | TRBV19 | TGTGCCAGTAGTATAGAACGGCGCGGTGTGACGGGAGATACGCAGTATTTT | CASSIERRGVTGDTQYF
TRBD2 | . | TRBJ2-1 | TRBV5-1 | TGCGCCAGCAGCTTGACGGCTAGCGGGGATTACAATGAGCAGTTCTTC | CASSLTASGDYNEQFF
TRBD1 | once | TRBJ1-5 | TRBV28 | TGTGCCAGCAGTTTGACAGGGCGCAATCAGCCCCAGCATTTT | CASSLTGRNQPQHF
. | . | TRBJ1-2 | TRBV27 | TGTGCCAGCAGTTTATCCCTAGGGGCTAACTATGGCTACACCTTC | CASSLSLGANYGYTF
. | . | TRBJ1-1 | TRBV5-1 | TGCGCCAGCAGCCGTGAGGCGGGGGGGAACACTGAAGCTTTCTTT | CASSREAGGNTEAFF
. | . | TRBJ1-2 | TRBV27 | TGTGCCAGCAAACTCCCTGGTTCCCCCTATGGCTACACCTTC | CASKLPGSPYGYTF
TRBD1 | . | TRBJ2-7 | TRBV4-2 | TGTGCCAGCAGCCAAGGGACAGGGGTTAGGTACGAGCAGTACTTC | CASSQGTGVRYEQYF
TRBD1 | . | TRBJ1-1 | TRBV4-3 | TGCGCCAGCAGCCAAGACATGGACAGGGGTTACACTGAAGCTTTCTTT | CASSQDMDRGYTEAFF
TRBD1 | few | TRBJ2-3 | TRBV5-4 | TGTGCCAGCAGCACTAGACAGGGGGCCGATACGCAGTATTTT | CASSTRQGADTQYF
. | . | TRBJ2-2 | TRBV19 | TGTGCCAGCACCTCACTAATGAACACCGGGGAGCTGTTTTTT | CASTSLMNTGELFF
. | few | TRBJ2-1 | TRBV9 | TGTGCCAGCAGCGTAGAGGCTAGCGTTCGCAATGAGCAGTTCTTC | CASSVEASVRNEQFF
. | few | TRBJ2-5 | TRBV4-3 | TGCGCCAGCAGCCAGGGTGGACCAGGAGGGCAAGAGACCCAGTACTTC | CASSQGGPGGQETQYF
. | . | TRBJ1-2 | TRBV6-5 | TGTGCCAGCACCCACGGGACTCCTAACTATGGCTACACCTTC | CASTHGTPNYGYTF
. | . | TRBJ2-3 | TRBV25-1 | TGTGCCAGCAGTGAAACACAGTCCACAGATACGCAGTATTTT | CASSETQSTDTQYF
TRBD1 | . | TRBJ2-7 | TRBV5-5 | TGTGCCAGCAGCTCGGGACAGGGTAGCTCCTACGAGCAGTACTTC | CASSSGQGSSYEQYF
. | once | TRBJ1-2 | TRBV6-1 | TGTGCCAGCAGTGATTGGGAGGGTGGGGCGTTTGGCTACACCTTC | CASSDWEGGAFGYTF
TRBD2 | . | TRBJ2-1 | TRBV28 | TGTGCCGGAACTAGCGGAGCCTACAATGAGCAGTTCTTC | CAGTSGAYNEQFF
TRBD1 | . | TRBJ1-6 | TRBV11-2 | TGTGCCAGCAGCTTAGTGGGACAGGGTAATTCACCCCTCCACTTT | CASSLVGQGNSPLHF
TRBD1 | once | TRBJ2-1 | TRBV4-3 | TGCGCCAGCAGCCGGGGACAGGGGAGGGACAATGAGCAGTTCTTC | CASSRGQGRDNEQFF
. | . | TRBJ2-1 | TRBV24-1 | TGTGCCACCAGTGGGGGAGGTCAGAGTTCTAGCTCCTACAATGAGCAGTTCTTC | CATSGGGQSSSSYNEQFF
. | . | TRBJ1-1 | TRBV7-3 | TGTGCCAGCAGCGAACAGGGTTTGAACACTGAAGCTTTCTTT | CASSEQGLNTEAFF
. | . | TRBJ1-5 | TRBV6-2/TRBV6-3 | TGTGCCAGCAGCCCCCCACGACAGAAGGGTAGCAATCAGCCCCAGCATTTT | CASSPPRQKGSNQPQHF
. | . | TRBJ2-7 | TRBV6-5 | TGTGCCAGCACTCGAGACGGGATTGCAGGAATCGAGCAGTACTTC | CASTRDGIAGIEQYF
TRBD1 | once | TRBJ2-1 | TRBV7-9 | TGTGCCAGCAGCCCGGACAGGGGGCTCGGGGGTGAGCAGTTCTTC | CASSPDRGLGGEQFF
. | . | TRBJ1-4 | TRBV6-5 | TGTGCCAGCAGACAGGGAAATGAAAAACTGTTTTTT | CASRQGNEKLFF
TRBD1 | few | TRBJ1-1 | TRBV30 | TGTGCCTGGAGTGTACAGGGGCTCGGAGCTTTCTTT | CAWSVQGLGAFF
. | . | TRBJ1-1 | TRBV29-1 | TGCAGCGTTTCTCAGGGGACTGAAGCTTTCTTT | CSVSQGTEAFF
. | . | TRBJ2-2 | TRBV7-9 | TGTGGGCAGGAGAACACCGGGGAGCTGTTTTTT | CGQENTGELFF
. | . | TRBJ2-1 | TRBV6-6 | TGTGCCAGCAGTTACGGCGCGGTAGGCGATGAGCAGTTCTTC | CASSYGAVGDEQFF